There are many counts of the clone carrying this T cell receptor (beta chain). The record originates from a study of T cells in Graves' hyperthyroidism and ophthalmopathy. The TCR beta CDR3 regions underwent amplification using RNA transcripts as the source. HTBI primers were the set used in a first-round RT-PCR of the TCR CDR3. TCRdb re-derived calls from the multiplex PCR reads in MiXCR, one entry per CDR3 protein. The data contain about half a million distinct CDR3 sequences, around 20% of them seen just once; the ten biggest clones take up more than 20%. Between the trimmed V and J ends, which lost 4 bases and 2 bases, there was a span of 11 bases. This CDR3 has 13 residues. The V gene's germline CDR1 is DFQATT and CDR2 SNEGSKA (reference sequence).

This chain uses TRBV20-1 with TRBJ2-5; D may be TRBD2 (5 bases). The sequence was obtained from a man aged 18 to 29 with Graves' hyperthyroidism. Sequencing used blood. In DNA, the CDR3 is TGCAGTGCTAACCTACTAGGGCAAGAGACCCAGTACTTC. The encoded protein is CSANLLGQETQYF.